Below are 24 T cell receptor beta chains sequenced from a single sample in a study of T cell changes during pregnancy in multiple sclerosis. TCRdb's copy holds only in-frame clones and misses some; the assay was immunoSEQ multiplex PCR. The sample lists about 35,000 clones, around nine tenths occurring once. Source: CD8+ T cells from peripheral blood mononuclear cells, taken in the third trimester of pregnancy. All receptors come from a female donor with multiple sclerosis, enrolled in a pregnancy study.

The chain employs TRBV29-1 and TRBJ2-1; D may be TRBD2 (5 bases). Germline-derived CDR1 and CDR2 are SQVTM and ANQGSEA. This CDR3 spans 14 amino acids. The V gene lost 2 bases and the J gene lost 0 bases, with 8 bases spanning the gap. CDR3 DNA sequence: TGCAGCGTTGAAAACGGGGACTCCTACAATGAGCAGTTCTTC. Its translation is CSVENGDSYNEQFF.

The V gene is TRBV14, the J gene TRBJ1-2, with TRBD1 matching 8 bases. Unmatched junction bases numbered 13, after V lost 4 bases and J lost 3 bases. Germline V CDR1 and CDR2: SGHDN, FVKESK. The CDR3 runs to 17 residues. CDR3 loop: CASSPETGVSWYYGYTF. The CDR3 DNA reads TGTGCCAGCAGCCCCGAGACAGGGGTGAGTTGGTACTATGGCTACACCTTC.

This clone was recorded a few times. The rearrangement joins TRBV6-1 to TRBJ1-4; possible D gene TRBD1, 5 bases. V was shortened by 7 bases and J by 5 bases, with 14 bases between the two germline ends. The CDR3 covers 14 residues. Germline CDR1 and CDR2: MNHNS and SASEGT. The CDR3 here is CASIPDGQNEKLFF. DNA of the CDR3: TGTGCCAGCATCCCCGACGGACAAAATGAAAAACTGTTTTTT.

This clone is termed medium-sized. This CDR3 is CASSDGGAGIQYF. The CDR3 bases are TGTGCCAGCAGTGACGGGGGGGCCGGCATTCAGTACTTC. The gene calls are TRBV6-4 and TRBJ2-4; D might be TRBD2 (7 bases). This CDR3 contains 13 residues. The germline V and J ends were trimmed by 2 bases and 9 bases, with 11 bases remaining between them. Germline V gene data show CDR1 as MRHNA and CDR2 as SNTAGT.

Here the CDR3 reads CASRDSNGNTIYF. CDR3 nucleotide sequence: TGTGCCAGCCGGGACAGCAATGGAAACACCATATATTTT. This chain connects TRBV2 to TRBJ1-3; 7 nucleotides line up with TRBD1. This CDR3 contains 13 residues. The trim removed 8 bases at V and 3 bases at J, leaving 4 bases unmatched. Germline V gives CDR1 SNHLY, CDR2 FYNNEI.

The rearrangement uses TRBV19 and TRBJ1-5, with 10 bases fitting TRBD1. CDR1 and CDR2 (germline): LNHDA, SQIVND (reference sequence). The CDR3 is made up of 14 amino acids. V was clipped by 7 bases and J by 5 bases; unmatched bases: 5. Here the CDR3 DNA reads TGTGCCAGTACCCCGACAGGGGGCTATCAGCCCCAGCATTTT. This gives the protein CASTPTGGYQPQHF.

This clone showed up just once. The CDR3 reads CASSFGTGRRYTF. DNA of the CDR3: TGTGCCAGCAGCTTCGGGACAGGGAGACGCTACACCTTC. This rearrangement joins TRBV9 to TRBJ1-2, with 9 nucleotides matching TRBD1. The germline gives CDR1 SGDLS, CDR2 YYNGEE. The length of the CDR3 is 13 residues. Germline trimming cut 4 bases from V and 9 bases from J; bases unmatched to any gene: 7.

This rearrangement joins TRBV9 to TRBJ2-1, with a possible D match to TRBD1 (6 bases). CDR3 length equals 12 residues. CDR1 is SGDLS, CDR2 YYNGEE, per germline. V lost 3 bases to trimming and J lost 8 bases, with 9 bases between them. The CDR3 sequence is CASSGQGYEQFF. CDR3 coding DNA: TGTGCCAGCAGCGGGCAGGGGTATGAGCAGTTCTTC.

The CDR3 sequence is CASQGFAYEQYF. The CDR3 DNA reads as TGTGCCAGTCAGGGGTTCGCCTACGAGCAGTACTTC. The rearrangement joins TRBV7-2 to TRBJ2-7, with D possibly being TRBD1 (6 bases). The germline CDR1 and CDR2 sequences are SGHTA and FQGNSA. This CDR3 has 12 amino acids. Trimming stripped 9 bases from V and 2 bases from J, with 11 bases between.

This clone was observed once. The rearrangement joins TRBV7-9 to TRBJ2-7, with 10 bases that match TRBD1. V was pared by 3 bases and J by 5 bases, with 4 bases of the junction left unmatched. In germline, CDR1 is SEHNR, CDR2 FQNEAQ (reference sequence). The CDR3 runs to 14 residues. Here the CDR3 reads CASSFRDRGHEQYF. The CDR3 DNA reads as TGTGCCAGCAGCTTCCGGGACAGGGGCCACGAGCAGTACTTC.

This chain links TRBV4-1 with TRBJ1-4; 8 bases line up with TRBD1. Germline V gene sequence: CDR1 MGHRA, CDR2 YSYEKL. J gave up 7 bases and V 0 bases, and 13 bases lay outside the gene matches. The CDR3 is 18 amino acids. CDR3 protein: CASSQDGAGGSLGEKLFF. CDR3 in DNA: TGCGCCAGCAGCCAAGACGGGGCAGGGGGCTCCCTCGGTGAAAAACTGTTTTTT.

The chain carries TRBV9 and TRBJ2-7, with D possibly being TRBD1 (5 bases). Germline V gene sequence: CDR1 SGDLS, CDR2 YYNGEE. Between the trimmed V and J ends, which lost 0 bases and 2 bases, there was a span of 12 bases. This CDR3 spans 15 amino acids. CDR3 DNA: TGTGCCAGCAGCGTAGGGCAGGGTGCAACCTACGAGCAGTACTTC. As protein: CASSVGQGATYEQYF.

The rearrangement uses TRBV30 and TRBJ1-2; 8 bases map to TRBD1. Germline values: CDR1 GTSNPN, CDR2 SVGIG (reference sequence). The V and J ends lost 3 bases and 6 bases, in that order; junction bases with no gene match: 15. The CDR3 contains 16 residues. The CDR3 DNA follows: TGTGCCTGGAGCCAAAGAGGACAGGGACTATTGGATGGCTACACCTTC. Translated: CAWSQRGQGLLDGYTF.

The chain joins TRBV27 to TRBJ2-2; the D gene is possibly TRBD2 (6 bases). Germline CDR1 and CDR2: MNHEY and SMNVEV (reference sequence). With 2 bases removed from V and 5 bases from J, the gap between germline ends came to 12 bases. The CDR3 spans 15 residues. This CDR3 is CASSLMWLATGELFF. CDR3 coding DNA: TGTGCCAGCAGTTTAATGTGGCTAGCGACCGGGGAGCTGTTTTTT.

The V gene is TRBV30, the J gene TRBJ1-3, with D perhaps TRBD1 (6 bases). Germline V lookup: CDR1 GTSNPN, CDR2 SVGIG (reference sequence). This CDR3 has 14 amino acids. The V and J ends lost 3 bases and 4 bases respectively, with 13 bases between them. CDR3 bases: TGTGCCTGGAGCGCAGGACAGTTGGGAAACACCATATATTTT. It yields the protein CAWSAGQLGNTIYF.

In nucleotides, the CDR3 is TGTGCCAGCAACCAGGGACAGGGGGATGGCTACACCTTC. It specifies CASNQGQGDGYTF. The rearrangement joins TRBV6-5 to TRBJ1-2; 11 nucleotides agree with TRBD1. The CDR3 extends over 13 amino acids. CDR1 is MNHEY, CDR2 SVGAGI, per germline. With 7 bases clipped from V and 6 bases from J, the junction kept 4 bases outside the gene matches.

DNA for the CDR3: TGCGCCAGCAGCCAAGATCTAGGCAGTGAGCAGTTCTTC. Encoded protein: CASSQDLGSEQFF. The rearrangement links TRBV4-3 to TRBJ2-1; D call uncertain. Germline-derived CDR1 and CDR2 are LGHNA and YSLEER. The ends were cut back, 0 bases at V and 9 bases at J, with 9 bases in the middle. This CDR3 is 13 amino acids long.

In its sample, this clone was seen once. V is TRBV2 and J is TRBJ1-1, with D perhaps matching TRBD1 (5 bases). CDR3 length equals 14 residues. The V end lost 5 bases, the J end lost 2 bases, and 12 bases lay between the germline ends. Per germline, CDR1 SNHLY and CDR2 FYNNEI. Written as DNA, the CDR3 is TGTGCCAGCAGTTGGACGTGGGGCAACACTGAAGCTTTCTTT. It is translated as CASSWTWGNTEAFF.

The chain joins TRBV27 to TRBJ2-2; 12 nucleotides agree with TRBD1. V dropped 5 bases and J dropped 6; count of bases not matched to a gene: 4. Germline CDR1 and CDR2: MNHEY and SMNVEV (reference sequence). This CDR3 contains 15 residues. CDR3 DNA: TGTGCCAGCAGTCCCGGGACAGGGGGCTCCGGGGAGCTGTTTTTT. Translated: CASSPGTGGSGELFF.

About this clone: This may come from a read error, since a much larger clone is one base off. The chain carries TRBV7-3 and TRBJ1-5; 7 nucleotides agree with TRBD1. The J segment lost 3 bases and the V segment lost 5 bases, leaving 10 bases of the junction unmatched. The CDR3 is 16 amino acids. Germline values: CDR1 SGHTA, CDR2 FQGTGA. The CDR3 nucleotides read TGTGCCAGCAGCCTCAAACAGGGGTACGACAATCAGCCCCAGCATTTT. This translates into CASSLKQGYDNQPQHF.

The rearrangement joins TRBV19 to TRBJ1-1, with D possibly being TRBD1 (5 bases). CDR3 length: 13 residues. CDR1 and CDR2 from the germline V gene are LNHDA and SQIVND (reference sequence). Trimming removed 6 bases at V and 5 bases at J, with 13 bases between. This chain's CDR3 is CASSTGLGTEAFF. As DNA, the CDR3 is TGTGCCAGTAGCACAGGTCTCGGGACTGAAGCTTTCTTT.

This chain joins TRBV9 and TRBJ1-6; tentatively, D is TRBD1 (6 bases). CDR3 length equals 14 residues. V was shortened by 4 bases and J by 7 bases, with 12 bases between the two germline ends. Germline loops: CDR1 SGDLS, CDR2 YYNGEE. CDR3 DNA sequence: TGTGCCAGCAGCAAAGGGGGGGGAAATTCACCCCTCCACTTT. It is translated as CASSKGGGNSPLHF.

The CDR3 loop reads CASRDSPGNTIYF. The CDR3 bases are TGTGCCAGCCGGGACAGCCCTGGAAACACCATATATTTT. This chain uses TRBV19 with TRBJ1-3, with 7 bases lining up with TRBD1. The CDR3 totals 13 residues. V trimming: 9 bases; J trimming: 2 bases; junction bases outside the gene matches: 4. The germline V gene encodes CDR1 LNHDA and CDR2 SQIVND (reference sequence). Based on the CDR3 plus reference TRBV19 and TRBJ1-3, the full variable domain is DGGITQSPKYLFRKEGQNVTLSCEQNLNHDAMYWYRQDPGQGLRLIYYSQIVNDFQKGDIAEGYSVSREKKESFPLTVTSAQKNPTAFYLCASRDSPGNTIYFGEGSWLTVV.

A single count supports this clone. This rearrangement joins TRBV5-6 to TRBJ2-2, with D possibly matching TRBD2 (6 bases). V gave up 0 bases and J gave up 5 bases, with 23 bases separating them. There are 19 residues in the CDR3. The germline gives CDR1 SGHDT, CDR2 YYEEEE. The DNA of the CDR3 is TGTGCCAGCAGCTTGGGGGTTGGTAAGGAGGGTCTTCCTACCGGGGAGCTGTTTTTT. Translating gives CASSLGVGKEGLPTGELFF.